These 32 T cell receptor beta chains were sequenced from one sample in a study of blood T cell repertoires in COVID-19. Some clones are missing from TCRdb's copy, which holds only in-frame ones; the method was immunoSEQ multiplex PCR. The table has 150,000 to 200,000 clones, approximately 86% seen once. Sequenced input: peripheral blood. Every receptor here comes from a woman over 75 in a cohort sampled during active or convalescent COVID-19.

The chain links TRBV18 to TRBJ2-3; D possibly corresponds to TRBD1 (6 bases). The CDR3 consists of 13 residues. Germline loops: CDR1 KGHSH, CDR2 LQKENI. V lost 8 bases and J 2 bases, leaving 11 bases between the germline ends. The CDR3 reads CASTGTPTDTQYF. The CDR3 region has the DNA TGTGCCAGCACCGGGACACCCACAGATACGCAGTATTTT.

This clone was detected only once. This rearrangement joins TRBV11-2 to TRBJ1-5; TRBD1 aligns across 8 bases. J gave up 7 bases and V 6 bases, and 8 bases lay outside the gene matches. The CDR3 spans 14 residues. In germline, CDR1 is SGHAT, CDR2 FQNNGV. The DNA for the CDR3 is TGTGCCAGCAGTCACGGACAGGGTGGGCAGCCCCAGCATTTT. It encodes CASSHGQGGQPQHF.

This clone was counted a few times. The gene calls are TRBV6-1 and TRBJ1-5; D gene ambiguous. Germline assignment: CDR1 MNHNS and CDR2 SASEGT. The CDR3 length is 14 residues. Trimming took off 3 bases at V and 0 bases at J, with 6 bases between the two ends. The CDR3, as DNA: TGTGCCAGCAGTGACGGGAATAGCAATCAGCCCCAGCATTTT. Its protein product is CASSDGNSNQPQHF.

This chain joins TRBV18 and TRBJ2-1; D uncertain. V dropped 3 bases and J dropped 4 bases, with 7 bases sitting between them. Germline CDR1 reads KGHSH; CDR2 reads LQKENI. This CDR3 comprises 13 residues. The CDR3 sequence: CASSPDEYNEQFF. In nucleotides, the CDR3 is TGTGCCAGCTCACCCGATGAGTACAATGAGCAGTTCTTC.

This clone was seen once. The chain joins TRBV28 to TRBJ1-2, with 8 nucleotides matching TRBD1. Unmatched junction bases numbered 6, after V lost 7 bases and J lost 5 bases. Germline CDR1 MDHEN, CDR2 SYDVKM. The CDR3 has 13 amino acids. The CDR3 reads CASMDRVGYGYTF. CDR3 DNA: TGTGCCAGCATGGACAGGGTGGGGTATGGCTACACCTTC.

The J gene is TRBJ1-5, the V gene TRBV28, with D uncertain. The CDR3 spans 13 residues. The V gene lost 7 bases and the J gene lost 3 bases, with 10 bases spanning the gap. Germline CDR1 reads MDHEN; CDR2 reads SYDVKM. CDR3 nucleotide sequence: TGTGCCAGCACCCAACAGTACAATCAGCCCCAGCATTTT. It yields the protein CASTQQYNQPQHF.

This rearrangement joins TRBV28 to TRBJ1-2; a possible D gene is TRBD1 (6 bases). CDR3 length equals 14 residues. Between the trimmed V and J ends, which lost 7 bases and 8 bases, there was a span of 20 bases. Germline values: CDR1 MDHEN, CDR2 SYDVKM. The DNA of the CDR3 is TGTGCCAGCACCCTAACAGGGATGGTCGGCGGCTACACCTTC. Residues: CASTLTGMVGGYTF.

The chain links TRBV5-1 to TRBJ2-1; 7 bases match TRBD2. Germline V gene data show CDR1 as SGHRS and CDR2 as YFSETQ. This CDR3 contains 15 residues. With V trimmed by 8 bases and J by 6 bases, 14 bases remained unmatched. The CDR3 DNA is TGCGCCAGTTTTCCCCGACCTAGCGGACTCAATGAGCAGTTCTTC. This sequence encodes CASFPRPSGLNEQFF.

The CDR3 region is CASSQGTGAENTEAFF. The DNA for the CDR3 is TGCGCCAGCAGCCAAGGGACAGGGGCGGAGAACACTGAAGCTTTCTTT. The V gene is TRBV4-3, the J gene TRBJ1-1; 9 bases align to TRBD1. CDR3 size: 16 residues. The trim removed 1 base at V and 1 base at J, leaving 4 bases unmatched. Germline-derived CDR1 and CDR2 are LGHNA and YSLEER.

This clone was picked up a small number of times. The rearrangement joins TRBV7-9 to TRBJ2-1; D possibly corresponds to TRBD2 (5 bases). Trimming shortened V by 3 bases and J by 0 bases, and 12 bases separated the two germline ends. Germline CDR1 reads SEHNR; CDR2 reads FQNEAQ (reference sequence). The CDR3 has 16 residues. The CDR3 loop reads CASSFTRPSSYNEQFF. Written as DNA, the CDR3 is TGTGCCAGCAGCTTTACTAGGCCTTCCTCCTACAATGAGCAGTTCTTC.

This chain links TRBV12-3 or TRBV12-4 with TRBJ1-1, with TRBD1 as a possible D gene (6 bases). There are 13 residues in the CDR3. Trimming took 2 bases from V and 8 from J, leaving 12 bases between them. The CDR3 sequence: CASSLRLDREAFF. The CDR3 DNA sequence: TGTGCCAGCAGTTTACGACTCGACAGGGAAGCTTTCTTT.

The chain combines TRBV9 with TRBJ1-6; D is unresolved. The CDR3 extends over 12 amino acids. V lost 7 bases, J lost 8 bases, and 10 bases lay in between. The germline CDR1 and CDR2 sequences are SGDLS and YYNGEE. CDR3 in amino acids: CASSEVDSPLHF. The DNA of the CDR3 is TGTGCCAGCTCAGAGGTCGATTCACCCCTCCACTTT. The whole variable domain, remainder taken from reference TRBV9 and TRBJ1-6, is DSGVTQTPKHLITATGQRVTLRCSPRSGDLSVYWYQQSLDQGLQFLIQYYNGEERAKGNILERFSAQQFPDLHSELNLSSLELGDSALYFCASSEVDSPLHFGNGTRLTVT.

This clone showed up just a few times. This chain joins TRBV2 and TRBJ1-2; the D is unclear. Germline V gives CDR1 SNHLY, CDR2 FYNNEI. The CDR3 covers 15 residues. The V end lost 0 bases, the J end lost 6 bases, and 14 bases lay between the germline ends. DNA of the CDR3: TGTGCCAGCAGTGAAGCGCTCTATGGTATTAATGGCTACACCTTC. This gives the protein CASSEALYGINGYTF.

The J gene is TRBJ1-2, the V gene TRBV7-9; D is perhaps TRBD1 (6 bases). The CDR3 is 14 residues long. Germline CDR1 SEHNR, CDR2 FQNEAQ (reference sequence). V shed 9 bases and J shed 2 bases, with 16 bases lying between them. The CDR3 sequence is CASSRGGHNYGYTF. CDR3 DNA: TGTGCCAGTTCTAGAGGGGGACACAACTATGGCTACACCTTC.

The rearrangement uses TRBV6-5 and TRBJ1-3, with D possibly being TRBD1 (6 bases). This CDR3 region has 14 residues. Deletions cut 5 bases from V and 0 bases from J, with 8 bases between. Germline-derived CDR1 and CDR2 are MNHEY and SVGAGI. CDR3 DNA: TGTGCCAGCAGTATAGGGGGCTCTGGAAACACCATATATTTT. This sequence encodes CASSIGGSGNTIYF.

Written as DNA, the CDR3 is TGTGCCAGTACCCCGGGACAGAATAACTATGGCTACACCTTC. Translated, it gives CASTPGQNNYGYTF. J is TRBJ1-2 and V is TRBV19, with 7 bases matching TRBD1. V trimming: 7 bases; J trimming: 1 base; junction bases outside the gene matches: 6. This CDR3 has 14 amino acids. The germline V gene encodes CDR1 LNHDA and CDR2 SQIVND (reference sequence).

V and J are TRBV20-1 and TRBJ2-7; 7 bases match TRBD1. The CDR3 sequence is 11 residues long. J was trimmed by 5 bases and V by 6 bases; bases with no gene match: 4. Germline values: CDR1 DFQATT, CDR2 SNEGSKA (reference sequence). The CDR3 DNA reads TGCAGTGCGAAGCAGGGGGACGAGCAGTACGTC. Translated: CSAKQGDEQYV.

The gene calls are TRBV9 and TRBJ2-5; TRBD2 is a possible D gene (5 bases). The CDR3 spans 16 residues. Per the germline V gene, CDR1 is SGDLS and CDR2 is YYNGEE. The germline V and J ends were trimmed by 4 bases and 2 bases, with 18 bases remaining between them. DNA for the CDR3: TGTGCCAGCAGCTTATCGGGAAGACCGTTGCAAGAGACCCAGTACTTC. This gives the protein CASSLSGRPLQETQYF.

This chain joins TRBV3-1 (or the pseudogene TRBV3-2) and TRBJ1-6; no firm D call. The germline V gene encodes CDR1 LGHDT and CDR2 YNNKEL (reference sequence). This CDR3 has 14 amino acids. Trimming removed 1 base from V and 14 bases from J, with 15 bases in between. The CDR3 reads CASSQVSGALSLHF. The CDR3 coding sequence is TGTGCCAGCAGCCAAGTTTCAGGCGCTCTCTCCCTCCACTTT.

The chain employs TRBV4-1 and TRBJ1-1; 8 positions match TRBD1. The CDR3 length is 17 residues. Trimming cost V 3 bases and J 3 bases; bases outside gene matches: 12. CDR1 is MGHRA and CDR2 is YSYEKL in the germline V gene. Here the CDR3 reads CASSQPIQGARDTEAFF. Written as DNA, the CDR3 is TGCGCCAGCAGCCAGCCCATCCAGGGGGCGCGCGACACTGAAGCTTTCTTT.

The rearrangement links TRBV7-8 to TRBJ1-1; D gene unclear. Germline V gene sequence: CDR1 SGHVS, CDR2 FQNEAQ. Trimming pared 3 bases from V and 4 bases from J, leaving 12 bases between. The CDR3 totals 14 residues. This CDR3 is CASSLSSGSTEAFF. CDR3 nucleotides: TGTGCCAGCAGCTTGTCTAGCGGGAGCACTGAAGCTTTCTTT.

The chain recombines TRBV6-5 with TRBJ1-1; tentatively, D is TRBD1 (5 bases). Germline loops: CDR1 MNHEY, CDR2 SVGAGI. V was trimmed by 8 bases and J by 1 base, leaving 14 bases between them. The CDR3 is 14 residues long. The CDR3, as DNA: TGTGCCAGCCCGAAAGGACATACGAACACTGAAGCTTTCTTT. It codes for CASPKGHTNTEAFF.

The V call is TRBV6-5, the J call TRBJ1-6; a weak D match, TRBD1 (5 bases). This CDR3 is built from 13 residues. Germline CDR1 and CDR2: MNHEY and SVGAGI. Trimming took off 10 bases at V and 6 bases at J, with 13 bases between the two ends. The CDR3 coding sequence is TGTGCCACTAAGCGGGGGGGTAATTCACCCCTCCACTTT. Translation gives CATKRGGNSPLHF.

The chain joins TRBV14 to TRBJ2-5, with TRBD2 matching over 7 bases. Germline V gives CDR1 SGHDN, CDR2 FVKESK. The CDR3 contains 17 residues. With V trimmed by 1 base and J by 5 bases, 13 bases remained unmatched. The CDR3 loop reads CASSQVGGSFVSETQYF. CDR3 nucleotides: TGTGCCAGCAGCCAAGTTGGCGGGAGTTTTGTATCGGAGACCCAGTACTTC. Complete variable domain (other parts from reference TRBV14 and TRBJ2-5): EAGVTQFPSHSVIEKGQTVTLRCDPISGHDNLYWYRRVMGKEIKFLLHFVKESKQDESGMPNNRFLAERTGGTYSTLKVQPAELEDSGVYFCASSQVGGSFVSETQYFGPGTRLLVL.

V is TRBV3-1 (or the pseudogene TRBV3-2) and J is TRBJ2-7; 9 positions match TRBD1. Germline lookup yields CDR1 LGHDT and CDR2 YNNKEL (reference sequence). After removal of 0 bases from V and 13 bases from J, the junction contained 7 bases not matched to a gene. The CDR3 extends over 13 amino acids. In DNA form, the CDR3 reads TGTGCCAGCAGCCAAGATCCCGGGACAGGGCTCTACGTC. This translates into CASSQDPGTGLYV.

This chain links TRBV24-1 with TRBJ1-3; 7 nucleotides agree with TRBD1. There are 16 residues in the CDR3. Unmatched junction bases numbered 8, after V lost 4 bases and J lost 3 bases. CDR1 and CDR2 from the germline V gene are KGHDR and SFDVKD. CDR3 sequence reads: CATSDPTGNGGNTIYF. The CDR3 DNA reads as TGTGCCACCAGTGACCCGACAGGGAACGGTGGAAACACCATATATTTT.

The chain links TRBV6-5 to TRBJ2-3; 12 positions agree with TRBD1. Germline CDR1 is MNHEY and CDR2 is SVGAGI. The length of the CDR3 is 15 residues. V lost 6 bases, J lost 3 bases, and 4 bases stayed unmatched. The CDR3: CASRAGQGATDTQYF. The CDR3 coding sequence is TGTGCCAGCAGAGCGGGACAGGGGGCGACAGATACGCAGTATTTT.

This clone is a singleton in its sample. V usage is TRBV6-5 and J usage is TRBJ1-2; D is perhaps TRBD1 (5 bases). Germline values: CDR1 MNHEY, CDR2 SVGAGI. The CDR3 spans 13 residues. V lost 6 bases and J 5 bases, leaving 13 bases between the germline ends. The CDR3 nucleotides read TGTGCCAGCAGGGACACGGGGGGGTATGGCTACACCTTC. This sequence encodes CASRDTGGYGYTF.

The V gene is TRBV2, the J gene TRBJ1-6, with TRBD1 matching 9 bases. V lost 7 bases, J lost 9 bases, and 7 bases stayed unmatched. Germline loops: CDR1 SNHLY, CDR2 FYNNEI. CDR3 length: 14 residues. The chain's CDR3 is CASTYRGQGSPLHF. In nucleotides, the CDR3 is TGTGCCAGCACCTACAGGGGGCAAGGTTCACCCCTCCACTTT.

V gene TRBV2 combines with J gene TRBJ1-6, with D uncertain. Germline CDR1 is SNHLY and CDR2 is FYNNEI. The ends were cut back, 7 bases at V and 8 bases at J, with 9 bases in the middle. The CDR3 loop spans 12 amino acids. The CDR3 DNA sequence: TGTGCCAGCACCGGCCAGGATTCACCCCTCCACTTT. This encodes CASTGQDSPLHF.

The chain recombines TRBV4-3 with TRBJ2-7; 7 bases map to TRBD1. Germline loops: CDR1 LGHNA, CDR2 YSLEER. V shed 0 bases and J 2 bases; nucleotides not matched to a gene: 7. The CDR3 length is 16 residues. CDR3 amino acids: CASSQEDRESAYEQYF. The CDR3 DNA reads as TGCGCCAGCAGCCAAGAAGACAGGGAGTCGGCCTACGAGCAGTACTTC.

The chain is built from TRBV11-3 and TRBJ2-5; the D gene is possibly TRBD1 (6 bases). This CDR3 has 15 residues. The germline V and J ends were trimmed by 1 base and 5 bases, with 14 bases remaining between them. The germline gives CDR1 SGHNT, CDR2 YENEEA. CDR3: CASSLVGGTVETQYF. CDR3 bases: TGTGCCAGCAGCTTAGTTGGGGGCACTGTCGAGACCCAGTACTTC.